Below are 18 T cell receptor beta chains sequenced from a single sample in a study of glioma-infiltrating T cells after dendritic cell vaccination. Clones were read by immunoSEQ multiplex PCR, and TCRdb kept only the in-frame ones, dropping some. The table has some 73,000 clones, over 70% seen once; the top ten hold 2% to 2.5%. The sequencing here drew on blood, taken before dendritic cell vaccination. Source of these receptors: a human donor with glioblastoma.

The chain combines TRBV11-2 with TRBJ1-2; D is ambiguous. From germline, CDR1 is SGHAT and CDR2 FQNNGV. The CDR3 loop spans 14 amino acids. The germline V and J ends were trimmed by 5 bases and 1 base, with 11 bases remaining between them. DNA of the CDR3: TGTGCCAGCAGCCCATACGGACTTAACTATGGCTACACCTTC. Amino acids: CASSPYGLNYGYTF.

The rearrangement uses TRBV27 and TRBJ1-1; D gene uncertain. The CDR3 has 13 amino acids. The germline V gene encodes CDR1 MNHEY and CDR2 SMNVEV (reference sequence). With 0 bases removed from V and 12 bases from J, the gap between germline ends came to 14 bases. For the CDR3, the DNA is TGTGCCAGCAGTTTATCCGGGCCCGACGGGACTTTCTTT. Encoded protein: CASSLSGPDGTFF.

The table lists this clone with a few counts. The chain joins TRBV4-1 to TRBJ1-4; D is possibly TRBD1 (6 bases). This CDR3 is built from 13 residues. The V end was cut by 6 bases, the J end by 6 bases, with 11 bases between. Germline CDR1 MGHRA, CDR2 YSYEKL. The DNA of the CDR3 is TGCGCCAGCAGTGGACAGATAGATGAAAAACTGTTTTTT. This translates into CASSGQIDEKLFF.

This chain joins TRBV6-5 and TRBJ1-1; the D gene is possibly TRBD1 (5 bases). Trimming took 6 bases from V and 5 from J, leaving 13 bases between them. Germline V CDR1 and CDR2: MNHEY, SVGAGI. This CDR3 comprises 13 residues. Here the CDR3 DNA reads TGTGCCAGCAGGAGGACAAGCGAGACTGAAGCTTTCTTT. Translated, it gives CASRRTSETEAFF.

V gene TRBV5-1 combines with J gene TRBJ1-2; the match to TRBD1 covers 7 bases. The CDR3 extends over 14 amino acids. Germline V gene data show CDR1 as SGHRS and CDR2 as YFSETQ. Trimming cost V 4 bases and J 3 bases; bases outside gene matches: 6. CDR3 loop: CASSQGDRDYGYTF. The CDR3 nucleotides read TGCGCCAGCAGCCAAGGCGACAGGGACTATGGCTACACCTTC.

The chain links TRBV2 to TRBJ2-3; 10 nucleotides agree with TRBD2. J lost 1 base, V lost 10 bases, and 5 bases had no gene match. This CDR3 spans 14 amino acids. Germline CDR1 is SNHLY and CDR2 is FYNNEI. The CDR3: CATNLAGGTDTQYF. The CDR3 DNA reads TGTGCCACCAATCTAGCGGGGGGCACAGATACGCAGTATTTT.

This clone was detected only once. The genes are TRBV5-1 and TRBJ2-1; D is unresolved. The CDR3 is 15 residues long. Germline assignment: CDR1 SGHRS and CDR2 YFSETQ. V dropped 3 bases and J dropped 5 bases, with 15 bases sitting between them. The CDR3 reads CASSSMSLVNNEQFF. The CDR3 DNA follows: TGCGCCAGCAGCTCTATGTCACTGGTTAACAATGAGCAGTTCTTC.

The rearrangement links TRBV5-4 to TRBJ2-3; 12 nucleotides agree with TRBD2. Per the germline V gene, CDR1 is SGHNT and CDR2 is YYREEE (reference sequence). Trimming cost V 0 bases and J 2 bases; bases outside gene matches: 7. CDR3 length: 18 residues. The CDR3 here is CASSLVSLAGGNTDTQYF. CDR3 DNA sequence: TGTGCCAGCAGCTTGGTTTCGCTAGCGGGGGGGAACACAGATACGCAGTATTTT.

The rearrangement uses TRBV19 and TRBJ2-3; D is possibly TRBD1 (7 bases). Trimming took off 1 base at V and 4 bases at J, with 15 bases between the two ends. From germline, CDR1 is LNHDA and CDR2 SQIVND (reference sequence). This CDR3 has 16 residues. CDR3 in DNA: TGTGCCAGTAGTATAGTAACGGCAGGGGGGTCAGATACGCAGTATTTT. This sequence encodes CASSIVTAGGSDTQYF.

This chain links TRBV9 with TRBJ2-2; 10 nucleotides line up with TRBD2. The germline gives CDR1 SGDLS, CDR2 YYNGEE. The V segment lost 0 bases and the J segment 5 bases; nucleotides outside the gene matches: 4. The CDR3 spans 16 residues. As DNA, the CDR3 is TGTGCCAGCAGCGTAGATAGCGGGAGGCGTACCGGGGAGCTGTTTTTT. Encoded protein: CASSVDSGRRTGELFF.

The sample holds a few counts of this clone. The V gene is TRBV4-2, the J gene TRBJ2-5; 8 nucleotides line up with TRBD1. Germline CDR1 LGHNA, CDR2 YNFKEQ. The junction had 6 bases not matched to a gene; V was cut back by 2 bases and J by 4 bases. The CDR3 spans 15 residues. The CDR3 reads CASSQKAGGGETQYF. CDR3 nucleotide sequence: TGTGCCAGCAGCCAAAAAGCAGGGGGCGGAGAGACCCAGTACTTC.

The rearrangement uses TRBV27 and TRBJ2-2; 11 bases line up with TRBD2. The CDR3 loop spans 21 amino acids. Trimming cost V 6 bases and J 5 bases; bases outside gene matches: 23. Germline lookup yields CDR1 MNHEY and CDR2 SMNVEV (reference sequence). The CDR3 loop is CASRLDGWNSGGAARTGELFF. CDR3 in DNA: TGTGCCAGCAGGCTGGACGGGTGGAATAGCGGGGGGGCAGCGCGGACCGGGGAGCTGTTTTTT.

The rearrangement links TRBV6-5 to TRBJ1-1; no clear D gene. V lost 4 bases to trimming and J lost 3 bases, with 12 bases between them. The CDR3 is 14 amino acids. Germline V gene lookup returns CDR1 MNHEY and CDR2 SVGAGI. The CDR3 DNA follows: TGTGCCAGCAGTTTTCGCAGGCCTCACACTGAAGCTTTCTTT. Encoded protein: CASSFRRPHTEAFF.

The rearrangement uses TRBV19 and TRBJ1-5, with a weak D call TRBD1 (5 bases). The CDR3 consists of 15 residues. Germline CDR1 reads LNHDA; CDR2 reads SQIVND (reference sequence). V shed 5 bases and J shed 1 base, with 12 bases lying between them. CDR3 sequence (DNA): TGTGCCAGTAGTGTACGGACAAGAAGCAATCAGCCCCAGCATTTT. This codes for CASSVRTRSNQPQHF.

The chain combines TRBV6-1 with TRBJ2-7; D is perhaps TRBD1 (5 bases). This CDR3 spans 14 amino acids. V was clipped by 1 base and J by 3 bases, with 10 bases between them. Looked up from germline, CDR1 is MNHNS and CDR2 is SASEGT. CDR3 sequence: CASSEGGTLYEQYF. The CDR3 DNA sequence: TGTGCCAGCAGTGAAGGGGGCACGCTCTACGAGCAGTACTTC.

The CDR3 coding sequence is TGTGCCAGCTCACCACGGGCCGGGGATGAGCAGTTCTTC. Residues: CASSPRAGDEQFF. V gene TRBV18 combines with J gene TRBJ2-1; D possibly corresponds to TRBD2 (5 bases). There are 13 residues in the CDR3. The V gene's germline CDR1 is KGHSH and CDR2 LQKENI. V was shortened by 1 base and J by 8 bases, with 9 bases between the two germline ends.

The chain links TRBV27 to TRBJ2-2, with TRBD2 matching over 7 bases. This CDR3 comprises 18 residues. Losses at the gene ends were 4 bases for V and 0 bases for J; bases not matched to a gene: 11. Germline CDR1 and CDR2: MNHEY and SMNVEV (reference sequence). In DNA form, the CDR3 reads TGTGCCAGCAGTTCCCGAGGGAGGGTAGGCCCGAACACCGGGGAGCTGTTTTTT. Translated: CASSSRGRVGPNTGELFF.

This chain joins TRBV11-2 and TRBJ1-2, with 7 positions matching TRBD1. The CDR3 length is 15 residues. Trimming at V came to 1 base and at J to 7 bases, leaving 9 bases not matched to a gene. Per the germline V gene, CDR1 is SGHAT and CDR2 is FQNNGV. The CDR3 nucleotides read TGTGCCAGCAGCTTAGGGACCTCCGACAGGGCTGGCTACACCTTC. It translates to CASSLGTSDRAGYTF.